This T cell receptor (beta chain) was observed in a study of blood T cell repertoires in COVID-19. Across the study: Donors in the United States, Italy and Spain gave samples during acute or convalescent COVID-19.

The CDR3 runs 18 residues. The ends lost 7 bases at V and 5 bases at J; junction bases unmatched: 16. This clone was counted only a few times. The table came from immunoSEQ multiplex PCR; TCRdb's copy has only in-frame clones and leaves some out. The sample gives 90,000 to 100,000 clones, 84% of which show up once; 2% is in the top ten. The sample consisted of peripheral blood. The J gene is TRBJ2-5, the V gene TRBV5-3, with TRBD2 matching over 14 bases. TRBV5-3 is classed as an ORF, of uncertain function. This TCR was recovered from a man in his 70s with active or convalescent COVID-19. The CDR3 reads CARGRLAGGPGSVETQYF. The CDR3 DNA is TGTGCCAGAGGAAGACTAGCGGGGGGGCCCGGGTCGGTGGAGACCCAGTACTTC.